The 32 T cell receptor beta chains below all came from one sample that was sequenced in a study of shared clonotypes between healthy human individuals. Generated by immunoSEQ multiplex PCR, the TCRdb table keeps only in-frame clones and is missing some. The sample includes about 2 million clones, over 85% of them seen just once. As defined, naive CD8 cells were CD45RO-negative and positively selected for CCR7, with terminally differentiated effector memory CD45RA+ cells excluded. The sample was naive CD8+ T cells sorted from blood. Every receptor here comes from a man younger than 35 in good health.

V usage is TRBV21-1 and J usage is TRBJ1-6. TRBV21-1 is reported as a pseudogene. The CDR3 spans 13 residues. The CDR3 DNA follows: TGTGCCAGCAGCAACTCCCCCGATTCACCCCTCCACTTT. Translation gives CASSNSPDSPLHF.

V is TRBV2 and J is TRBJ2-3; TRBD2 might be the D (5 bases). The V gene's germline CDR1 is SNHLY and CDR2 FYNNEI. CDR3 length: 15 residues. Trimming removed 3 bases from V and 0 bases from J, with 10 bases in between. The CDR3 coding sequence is TGTGCCAGCAGTGATCACAGCGGCAGCACAGATACGCAGTATTTT. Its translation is CASSDHSGSTDTQYF.

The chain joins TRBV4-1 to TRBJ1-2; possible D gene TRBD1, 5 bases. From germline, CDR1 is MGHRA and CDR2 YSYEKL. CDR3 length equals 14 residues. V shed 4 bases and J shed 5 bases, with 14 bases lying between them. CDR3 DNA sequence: TGCGCCAGCAGCCGCCTGGGACTGTCGTATGGCTACACCTTC. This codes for CASSRLGLSYGYTF.

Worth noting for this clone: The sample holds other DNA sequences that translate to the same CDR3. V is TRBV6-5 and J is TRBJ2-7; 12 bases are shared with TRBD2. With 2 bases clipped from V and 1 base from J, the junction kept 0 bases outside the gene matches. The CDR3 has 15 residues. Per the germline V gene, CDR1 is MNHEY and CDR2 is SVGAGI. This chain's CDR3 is CASSYGLAGSYEQYF. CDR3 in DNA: TGTGCCAGCAGTTACGGACTAGCGGGATCCTACGAGCAGTACTTC.

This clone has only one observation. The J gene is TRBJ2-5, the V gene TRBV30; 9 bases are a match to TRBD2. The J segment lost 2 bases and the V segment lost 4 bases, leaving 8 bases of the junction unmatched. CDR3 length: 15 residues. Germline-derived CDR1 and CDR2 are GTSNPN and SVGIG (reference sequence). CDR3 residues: CAWKEGGRAQETQYF. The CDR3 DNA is TGTGCCTGGAAGGAAGGCGGGAGGGCTCAAGAGACCCAGTACTTC.

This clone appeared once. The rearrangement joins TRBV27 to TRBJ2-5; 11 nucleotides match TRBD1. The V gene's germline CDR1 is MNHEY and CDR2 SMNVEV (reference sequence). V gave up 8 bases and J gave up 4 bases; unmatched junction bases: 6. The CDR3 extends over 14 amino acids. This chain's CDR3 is CASRKDRGLETQYF. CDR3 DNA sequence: TGTGCCAGCCGAAAGGACAGGGGGCTAGAGACCCAGTACTTC.

As DNA, the CDR3 is TGTGCCAGCAGTGTTCAAGGGGCGACAGATACGCAGTATTTT. This encodes CASSVQGATDTQYF. The V and J genes are TRBV9 and TRBJ2-3, with D possibly being TRBD1 (5 bases). The CDR3 is 14 amino acids. V was trimmed by 5 bases and J by 3 bases, leaving 13 bases between them. Germline V gene sequence: CDR1 SGDLS, CDR2 YYNGEE.

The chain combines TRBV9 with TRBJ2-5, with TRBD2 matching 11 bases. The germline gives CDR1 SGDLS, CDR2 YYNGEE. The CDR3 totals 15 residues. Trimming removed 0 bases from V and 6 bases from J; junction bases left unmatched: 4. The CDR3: CASSVDTSGSQTQYF. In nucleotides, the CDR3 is TGTGCCAGCAGCGTAGATACTAGCGGGAGCCAGACCCAGTACTTC.

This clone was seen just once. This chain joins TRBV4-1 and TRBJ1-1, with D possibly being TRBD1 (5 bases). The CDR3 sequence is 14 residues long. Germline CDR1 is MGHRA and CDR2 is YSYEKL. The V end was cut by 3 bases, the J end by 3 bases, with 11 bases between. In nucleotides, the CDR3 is TGCGCCAGCAGCCATGCTGAGGGGTACACTGAAGCTTTCTTT. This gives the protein CASSHAEGYTEAFF.

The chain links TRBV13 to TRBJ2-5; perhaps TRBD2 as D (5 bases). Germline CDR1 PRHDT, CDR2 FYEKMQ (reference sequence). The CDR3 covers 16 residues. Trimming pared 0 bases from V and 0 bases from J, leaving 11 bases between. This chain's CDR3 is CASSLGGVGDQETQYF. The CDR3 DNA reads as TGTGCCAGCAGCTTAGGCGGCGTGGGAGACCAAGAGACCCAGTACTTC.

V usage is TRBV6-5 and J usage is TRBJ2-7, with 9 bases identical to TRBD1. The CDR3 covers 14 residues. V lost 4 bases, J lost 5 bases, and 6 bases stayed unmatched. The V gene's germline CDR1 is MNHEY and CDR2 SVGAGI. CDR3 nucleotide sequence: TGTGCCAGCAGTTCCGGGACAGGGATCCACGAGCAGTACTTC. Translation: CASSSGTGIHEQYF.

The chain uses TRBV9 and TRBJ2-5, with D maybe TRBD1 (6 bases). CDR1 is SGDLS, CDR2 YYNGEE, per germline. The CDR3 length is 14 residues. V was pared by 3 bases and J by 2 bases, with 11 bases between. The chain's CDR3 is CASSGGLLQETQYF. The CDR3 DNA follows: TGTGCCAGCAGCGGGGGGCTTTTACAAGAGACCCAGTACTTC. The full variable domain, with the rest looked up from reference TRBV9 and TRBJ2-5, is DSGVTQTPKHLITATGQRVTLRCSPRSGDLSVYWYQQSLDQGLQFLIQYYNGEERAKGNILERFSAQQFPDLHSELNLSSLELGDSALYFCASSGGLLQETQYFGPGTRLLVL.

This chain's CDR3 is CASSESGVLGGYTF. CDR3 DNA: TGCGCCAGCAGTGAGTCAGGGGTACTCGGTGGCTACACCTTC. The V gene is TRBV10-2, the J gene TRBJ1-2; a weak D match, TRBD1 (5 bases). Germline loops: CDR1 WSHSY, CDR2 SAAADI. V gave up 0 bases and J gave up 7 bases, with 12 bases separating them. The CDR3 contains 14 residues.

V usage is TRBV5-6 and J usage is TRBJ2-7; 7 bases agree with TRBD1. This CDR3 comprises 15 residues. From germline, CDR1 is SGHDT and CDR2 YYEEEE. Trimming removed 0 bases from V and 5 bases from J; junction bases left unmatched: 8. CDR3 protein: CASSLDVTGRNEQYF. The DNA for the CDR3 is TGTGCCAGCAGCTTGGATGTGACAGGGCGAAACGAGCAGTACTTC.

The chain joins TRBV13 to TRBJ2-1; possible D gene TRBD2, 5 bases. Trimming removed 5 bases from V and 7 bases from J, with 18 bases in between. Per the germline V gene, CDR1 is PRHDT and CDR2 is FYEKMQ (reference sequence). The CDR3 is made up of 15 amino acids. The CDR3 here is CASSPILDRRNEQFF. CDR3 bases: TGTGCCAGCAGCCCCATACTAGACCGTAGGAATGAGCAGTTCTTC.

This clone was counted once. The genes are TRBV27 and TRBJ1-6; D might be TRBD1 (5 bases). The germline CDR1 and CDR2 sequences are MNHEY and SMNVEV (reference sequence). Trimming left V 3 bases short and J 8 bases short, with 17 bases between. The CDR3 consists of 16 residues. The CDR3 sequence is CASSFGAPNLYSPLHF. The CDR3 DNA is TGTGCCAGCAGTTTCGGGGCCCCCAATTTATATTCACCCCTCCACTTT.

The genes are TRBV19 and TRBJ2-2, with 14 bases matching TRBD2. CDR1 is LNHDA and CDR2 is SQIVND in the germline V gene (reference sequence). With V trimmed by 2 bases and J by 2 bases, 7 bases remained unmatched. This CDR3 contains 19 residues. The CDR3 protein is CASSIIGLAGGGNTGELFF. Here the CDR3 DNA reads TGTGCCAGTAGTATAATAGGACTAGCGGGAGGCGGAAACACCGGGGAGCTGTTTTTT.

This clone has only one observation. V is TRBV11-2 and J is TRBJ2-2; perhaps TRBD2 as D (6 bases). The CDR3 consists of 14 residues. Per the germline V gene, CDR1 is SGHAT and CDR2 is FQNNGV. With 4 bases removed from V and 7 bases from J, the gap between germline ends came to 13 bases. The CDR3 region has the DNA TGTGCCAGCAGCTCGTTACTAGCCCGCGGGGAGCTGTTTTTT. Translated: CASSSLLARGELFF.

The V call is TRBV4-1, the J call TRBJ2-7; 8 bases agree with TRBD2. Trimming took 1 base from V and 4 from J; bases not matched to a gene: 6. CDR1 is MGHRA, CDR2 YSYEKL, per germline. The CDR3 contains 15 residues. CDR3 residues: CASSQVTPGGYEQYF. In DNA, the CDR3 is TGCGCCAGCAGCCAAGTAACCCCGGGAGGGTACGAGCAGTACTTC.

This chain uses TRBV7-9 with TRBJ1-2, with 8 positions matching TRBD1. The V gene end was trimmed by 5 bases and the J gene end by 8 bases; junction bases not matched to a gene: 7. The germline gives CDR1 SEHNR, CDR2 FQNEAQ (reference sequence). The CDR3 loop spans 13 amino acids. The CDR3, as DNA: TGTGCCAGCAGCCCAGGGGGCCGTGGGGGCTACACCTTC. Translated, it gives CASSPGGRGGYTF. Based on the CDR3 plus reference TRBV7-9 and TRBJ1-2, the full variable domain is DTGVSQNPRHKITKRGQNVTFRCDPISEHNRLYWYRQTLGQGPEFLTYFQNEAQLEKSRLLSDRFSAERPKGSFSTLEIQRTEQGDSAMYLCASSPGGRGGYTFGSGTRLTVV.

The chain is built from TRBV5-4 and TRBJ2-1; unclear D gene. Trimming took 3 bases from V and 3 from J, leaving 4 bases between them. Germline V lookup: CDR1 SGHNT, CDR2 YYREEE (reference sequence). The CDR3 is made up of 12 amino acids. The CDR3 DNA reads TGTGCCAGCAGCTGGGACTACAATGAGCAGTTCTTC. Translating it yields CASSWDYNEQFF.

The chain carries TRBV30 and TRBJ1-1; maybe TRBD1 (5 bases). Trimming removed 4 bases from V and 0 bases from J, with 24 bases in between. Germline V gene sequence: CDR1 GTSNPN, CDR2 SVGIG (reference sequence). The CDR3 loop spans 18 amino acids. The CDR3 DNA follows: TGTGCCTGGACCCTAGGAGGGGTGGCCTTTTCCATGAACACTGAAGCTTTCTTT. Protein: CAWTLGGVAFSMNTEAFF.

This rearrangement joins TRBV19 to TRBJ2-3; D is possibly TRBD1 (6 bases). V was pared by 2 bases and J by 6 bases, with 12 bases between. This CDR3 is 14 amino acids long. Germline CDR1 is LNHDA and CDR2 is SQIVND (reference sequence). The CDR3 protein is CASSIQGSPDTQYF. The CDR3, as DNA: TGTGCCAGTAGTATACAGGGGTCCCCGGATACGCAGTATTTT.

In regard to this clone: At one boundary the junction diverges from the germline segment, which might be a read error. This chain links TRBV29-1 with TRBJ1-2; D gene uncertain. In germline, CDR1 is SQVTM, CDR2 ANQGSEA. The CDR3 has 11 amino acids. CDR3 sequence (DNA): TGCAGCGCGCGGGATAACCATGGCTACACCTTC. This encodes CSARDNHGYTF.

Here the CDR3 reads CASSQRQVLEAFF. CDR3 nucleotide sequence: TGTGCCAGCAGCCAAAGACAGGTTCTTGAAGCTTTCTTT. V and J are TRBV7-8 and TRBJ1-1; TRBD1 might be the D (6 bases). CDR1 and CDR2 (germline): SGHVS, FQNEAQ. The V end lost 5 bases, the J end lost 7 bases, and 14 bases lay between the germline ends. The CDR3 contains 13 residues. The whole variable domain, remainder taken from reference TRBV7-8 and TRBJ1-1, is GAGVSQSPRYKVAKRGQDVALRCDPISGHVSLFWYQQALGQGPEFLTYFQNEAQLDKSGLPSDRFFAERPEGSVSTLKIQRTQQEDSAVYLCASSQRQVLEAFFGQGTRLTVV.

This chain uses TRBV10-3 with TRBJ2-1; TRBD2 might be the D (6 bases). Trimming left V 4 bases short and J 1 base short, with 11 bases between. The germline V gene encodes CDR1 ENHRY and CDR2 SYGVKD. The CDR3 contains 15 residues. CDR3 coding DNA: TGTGCCATCAGTGTAAGTCTAGCGTCCTACAATGAGCAGTTCTTC. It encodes CAISVSLASYNEQFF.

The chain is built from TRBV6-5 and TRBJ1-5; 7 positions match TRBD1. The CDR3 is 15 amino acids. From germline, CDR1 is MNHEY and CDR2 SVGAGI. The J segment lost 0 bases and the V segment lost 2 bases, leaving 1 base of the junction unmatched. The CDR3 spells CASSYGTDSNQPQHF. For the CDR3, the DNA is TGTGCCAGCAGTTACGGGACAGATAGCAATCAGCCCCAGCATTTT.

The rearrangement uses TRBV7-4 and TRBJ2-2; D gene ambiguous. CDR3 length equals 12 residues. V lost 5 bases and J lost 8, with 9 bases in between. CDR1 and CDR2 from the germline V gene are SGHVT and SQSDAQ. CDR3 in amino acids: CASSHGEGELFF. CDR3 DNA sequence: TGTGCCAGCAGCCATGGGGAAGGGGAGCTGTTTTTT.

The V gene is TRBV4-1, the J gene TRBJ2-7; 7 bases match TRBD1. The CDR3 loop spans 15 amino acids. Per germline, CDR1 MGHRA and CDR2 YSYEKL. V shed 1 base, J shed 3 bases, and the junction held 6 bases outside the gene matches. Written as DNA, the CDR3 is TGCGCCAGCAGCCAAGCCCTGACAGGGCTCTACGAGCAGTACTTC. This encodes CASSQALTGLYEQYF.

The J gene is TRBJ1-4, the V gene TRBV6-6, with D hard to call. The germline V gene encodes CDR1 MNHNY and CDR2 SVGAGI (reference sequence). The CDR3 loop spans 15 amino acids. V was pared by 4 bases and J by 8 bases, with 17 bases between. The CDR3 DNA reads TGTGCCAGCAGTTCTGCCTCGGGCTTAAAGGAAAAACTGTTTTTT. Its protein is CASSSASGLKEKLFF.

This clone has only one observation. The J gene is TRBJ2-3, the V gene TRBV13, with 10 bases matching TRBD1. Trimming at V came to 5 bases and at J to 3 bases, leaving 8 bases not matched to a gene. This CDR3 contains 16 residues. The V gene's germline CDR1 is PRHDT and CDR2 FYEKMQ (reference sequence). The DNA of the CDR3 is TGTGCCAGCAGCGGGACAGGGGAATCCTCGACAGATACGCAGTATTTT. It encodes CASSGTGESSTDTQYF.

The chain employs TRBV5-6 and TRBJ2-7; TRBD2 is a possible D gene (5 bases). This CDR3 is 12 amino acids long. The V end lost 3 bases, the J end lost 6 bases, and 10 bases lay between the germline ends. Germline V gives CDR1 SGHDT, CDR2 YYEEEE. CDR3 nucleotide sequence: TGTGCCAGCAGCTCGAGGGTGGGCGAGCAGTACTTC. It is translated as CASSSRVGEQYF.